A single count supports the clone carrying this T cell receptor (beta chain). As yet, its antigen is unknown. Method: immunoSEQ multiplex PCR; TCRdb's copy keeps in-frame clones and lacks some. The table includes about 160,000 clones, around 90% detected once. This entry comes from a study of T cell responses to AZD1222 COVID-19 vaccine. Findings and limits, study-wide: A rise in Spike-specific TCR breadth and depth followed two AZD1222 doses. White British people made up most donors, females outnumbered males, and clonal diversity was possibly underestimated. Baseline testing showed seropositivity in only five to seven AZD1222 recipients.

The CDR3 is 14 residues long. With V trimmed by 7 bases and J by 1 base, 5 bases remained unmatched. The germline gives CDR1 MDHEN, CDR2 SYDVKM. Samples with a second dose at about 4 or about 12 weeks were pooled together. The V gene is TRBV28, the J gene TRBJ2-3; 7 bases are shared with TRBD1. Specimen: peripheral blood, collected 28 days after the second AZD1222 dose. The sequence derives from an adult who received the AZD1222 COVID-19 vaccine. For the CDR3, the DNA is TGTGCCAGCACAGTTCAGGGGGGCACAGATACGCAGTATTTT. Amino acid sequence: CASTVQGGTDTQYF.